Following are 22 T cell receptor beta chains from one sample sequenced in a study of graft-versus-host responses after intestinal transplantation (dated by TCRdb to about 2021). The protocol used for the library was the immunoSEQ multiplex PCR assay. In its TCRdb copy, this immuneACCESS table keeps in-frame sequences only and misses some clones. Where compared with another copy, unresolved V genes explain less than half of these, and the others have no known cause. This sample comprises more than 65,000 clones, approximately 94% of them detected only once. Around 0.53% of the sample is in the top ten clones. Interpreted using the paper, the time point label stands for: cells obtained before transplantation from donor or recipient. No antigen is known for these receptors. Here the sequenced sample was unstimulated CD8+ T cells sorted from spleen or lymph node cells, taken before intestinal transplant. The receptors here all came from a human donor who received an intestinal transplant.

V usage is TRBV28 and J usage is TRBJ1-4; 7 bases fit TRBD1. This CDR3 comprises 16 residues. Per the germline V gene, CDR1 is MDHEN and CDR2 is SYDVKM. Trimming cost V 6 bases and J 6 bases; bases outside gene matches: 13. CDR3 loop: CASRQPTGFLYEKLFF. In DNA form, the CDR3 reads TGTGCCAGCAGACAACCGACAGGGTTTTTATATGAAAAACTGTTTTTT. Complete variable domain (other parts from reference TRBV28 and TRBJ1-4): DVKVTQSSRYLVKRTGEKVFLECVQDMDHENMFWYRQDPGLGLRLIYFSYDVKMKEKGDIPEGYSVSREKKERFSLILESASTNQTSMYLCASRQPTGFLYEKLFFGSGTQLSVL.

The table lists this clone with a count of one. Here the CDR3 reads CASSQGRVGELFF. In DNA, the CDR3 is TGCGCCAGCAGCCAAGGGAGGGTCGGGGAGCTGTTTTTT. The V gene is TRBV4-1, the J gene TRBJ2-2; maybe TRBD2 (6 bases). The V and J ends lost 1 base and 7 bases respectively, with 7 bases between them. This CDR3 is 13 amino acids long. CDR1 MGHRA and CDR2 YSYEKL come from the germline V gene.

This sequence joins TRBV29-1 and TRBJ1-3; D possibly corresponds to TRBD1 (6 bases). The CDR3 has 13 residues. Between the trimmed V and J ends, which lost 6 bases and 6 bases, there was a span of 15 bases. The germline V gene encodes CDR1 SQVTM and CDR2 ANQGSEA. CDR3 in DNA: TGCAGCGTCACGGCAGGGGTTGAAAACACCATATATTTT. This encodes CSVTAGVENTIYF.

CDR3 sequence: CASSDRGQEQYF. DNA of the CDR3: TGTGCCAGCAGTGACAGGGGGCAAGAGCAGTACTTC. The rearrangement links TRBV27 to TRBJ2-7; TRBD1 matches at 10 bases. Unmatched junction bases numbered 2, after V lost 5 bases and J lost 7 bases. Germline V gene sequence: CDR1 MNHEY, CDR2 SMNVEV (reference sequence). The CDR3 covers 12 residues.

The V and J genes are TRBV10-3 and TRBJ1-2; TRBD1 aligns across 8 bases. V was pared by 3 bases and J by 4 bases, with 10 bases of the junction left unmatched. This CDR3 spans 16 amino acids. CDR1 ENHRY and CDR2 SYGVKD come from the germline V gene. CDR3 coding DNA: TGTGCCATCAGTGACGGACAGGGAGCCGTCTTCTATGGCTACACCTTC. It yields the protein CAISDGQGAVFYGYTF.

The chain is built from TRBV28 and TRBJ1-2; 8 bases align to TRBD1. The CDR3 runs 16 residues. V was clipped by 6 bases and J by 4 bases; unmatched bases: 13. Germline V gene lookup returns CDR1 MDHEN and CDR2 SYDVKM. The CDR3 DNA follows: TGTGCCAGCAGATCTACCCCCAGGGGGCAGGGCTATGGCTACACCTTC. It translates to CASRSTPRGQGYGYTF.

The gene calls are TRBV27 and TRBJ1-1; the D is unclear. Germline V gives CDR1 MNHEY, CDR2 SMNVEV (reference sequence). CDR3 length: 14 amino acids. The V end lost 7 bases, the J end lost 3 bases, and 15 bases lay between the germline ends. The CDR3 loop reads CASTHFEGDTEAFF. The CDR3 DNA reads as TGTGCCAGCACCCACTTTGAGGGAGACACTGAAGCTTTCTTT.

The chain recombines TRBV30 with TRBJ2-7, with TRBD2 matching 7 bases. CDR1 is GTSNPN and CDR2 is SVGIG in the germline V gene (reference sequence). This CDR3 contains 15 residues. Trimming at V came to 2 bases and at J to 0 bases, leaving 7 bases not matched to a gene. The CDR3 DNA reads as TGTGCCTGGAGTAAGGGGACTACGAGCTCCTACGAGCAGTACTTC. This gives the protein CAWSKGTTSSYEQYF.

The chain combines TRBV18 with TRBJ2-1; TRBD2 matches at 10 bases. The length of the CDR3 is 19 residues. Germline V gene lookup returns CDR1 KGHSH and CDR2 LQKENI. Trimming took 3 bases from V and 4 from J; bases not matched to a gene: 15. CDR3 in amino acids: CASSPGVAGGPIYYNEQFF. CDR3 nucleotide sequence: TGTGCCAGCTCACCCGGGGTAGCGGGAGGCCCAATATATTACAATGAGCAGTTCTTC.

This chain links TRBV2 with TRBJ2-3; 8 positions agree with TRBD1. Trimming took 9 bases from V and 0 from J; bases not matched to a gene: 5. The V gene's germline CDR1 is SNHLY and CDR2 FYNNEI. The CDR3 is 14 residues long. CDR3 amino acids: CASRDRTSTDTQYF. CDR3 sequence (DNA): TGTGCCAGTAGGGACAGGACTAGCACAGATACGCAGTATTTT. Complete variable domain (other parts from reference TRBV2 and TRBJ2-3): EPEVTQTPSHQVTQMGQEVILRCVPISNHLYFYWYRQILGQKVEFLVSFYNNEISEKSEIFDDQFSVERPDGSNFTLKIRSTKLEDSAMYFCASRDRTSTDTQYFGPGTRLTVL.

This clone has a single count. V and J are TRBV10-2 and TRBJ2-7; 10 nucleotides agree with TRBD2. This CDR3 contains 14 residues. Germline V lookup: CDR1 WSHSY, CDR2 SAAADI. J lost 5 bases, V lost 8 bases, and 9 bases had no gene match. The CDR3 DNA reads TGCGCCAGCGGGCTAGCGGGGGACGCTAACGAGCAGTACTTC. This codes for CASGLAGDANEQYF.

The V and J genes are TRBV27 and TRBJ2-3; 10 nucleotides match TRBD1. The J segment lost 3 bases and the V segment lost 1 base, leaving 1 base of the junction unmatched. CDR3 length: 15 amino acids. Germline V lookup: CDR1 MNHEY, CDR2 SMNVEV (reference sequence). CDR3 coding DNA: TGTGCCAGCAGTTTATGGGACAGGGGAACAGATACGCAGTATTTT. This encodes CASSLWDRGTDTQYF.

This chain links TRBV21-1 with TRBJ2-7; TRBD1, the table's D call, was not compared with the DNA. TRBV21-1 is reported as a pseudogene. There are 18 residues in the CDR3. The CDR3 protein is CASSFRGVLWTGDHEQYF. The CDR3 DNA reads TGTGCCAGCAGCTTTAGGGGGGTGTTGTGGACAGGGGACCACGAGCAGTACTTC.

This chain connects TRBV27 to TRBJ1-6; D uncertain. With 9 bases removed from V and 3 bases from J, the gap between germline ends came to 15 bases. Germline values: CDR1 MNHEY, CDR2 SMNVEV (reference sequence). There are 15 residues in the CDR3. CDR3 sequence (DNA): TGTGCCAGTCGCGACTTGTCCTACTATAATTCACCCCTCCACTTT. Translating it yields CASRDLSYYNSPLHF.

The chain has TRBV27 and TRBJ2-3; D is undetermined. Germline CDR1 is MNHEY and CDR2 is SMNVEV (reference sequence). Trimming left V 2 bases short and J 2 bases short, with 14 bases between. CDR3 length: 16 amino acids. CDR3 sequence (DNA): TGTGCCAGCAGTTTACGGCAGACCAGCTACACAGATACGCAGTATTTT. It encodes CASSLRQTSYTDTQYF.

The CDR3 is CASSPPNRAIYEQYF. In DNA form, the CDR3 reads TGTGCCAGCAGTCCCCCGAACAGGGCTATCTACGAGCAGTACTTC. V usage is TRBV27 and J usage is TRBJ2-7; tentative D call: TRBD1 (6 bases). The CDR3 spans 15 residues. Germline values: CDR1 MNHEY, CDR2 SMNVEV (reference sequence). V shed 5 bases and J shed 3 bases, with 17 bases lying between them.

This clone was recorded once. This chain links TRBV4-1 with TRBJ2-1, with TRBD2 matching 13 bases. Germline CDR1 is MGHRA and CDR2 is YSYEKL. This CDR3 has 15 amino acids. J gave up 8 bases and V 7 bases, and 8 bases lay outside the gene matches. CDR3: CASTLGTSGKDEQFF. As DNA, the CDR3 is TGCGCCAGCACCCTAGGGACTAGCGGGAAGGATGAGCAGTTCTTC.

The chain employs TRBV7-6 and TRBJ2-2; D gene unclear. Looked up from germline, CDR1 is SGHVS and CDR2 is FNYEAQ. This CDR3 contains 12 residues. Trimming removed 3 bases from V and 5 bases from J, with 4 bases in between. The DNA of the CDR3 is TGTGCCAGCAGCTTTTTGACCGGGGAGCTGTTTTTT. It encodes CASSFLTGELFF.

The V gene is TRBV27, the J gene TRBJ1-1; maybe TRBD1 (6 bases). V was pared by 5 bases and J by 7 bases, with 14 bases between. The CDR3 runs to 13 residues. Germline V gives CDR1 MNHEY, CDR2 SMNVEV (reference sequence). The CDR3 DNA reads TGTGCCAGCAGTCCAACAGGGTATAGTGAAGCTTTCTTT. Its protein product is CASSPTGYSEAFF.

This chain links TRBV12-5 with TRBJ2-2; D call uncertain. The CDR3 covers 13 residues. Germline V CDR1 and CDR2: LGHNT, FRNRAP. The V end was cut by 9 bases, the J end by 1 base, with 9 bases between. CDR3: CARGSWNTGELFF. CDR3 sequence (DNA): TGTGCTAGGGGATCTTGGAACACCGGGGAGCTGTTTTTT. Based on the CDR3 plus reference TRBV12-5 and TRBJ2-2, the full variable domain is DARVTQTPRHKVTEMGQEVTMRCQPILGHNTVFWYRQTMMQGLELLAYFRNRAPLDDSGMPKDRFSAEMPDATLATLKIQPSEPRDSAVYFCARGSWNTGELFFGEGSRLTVL.

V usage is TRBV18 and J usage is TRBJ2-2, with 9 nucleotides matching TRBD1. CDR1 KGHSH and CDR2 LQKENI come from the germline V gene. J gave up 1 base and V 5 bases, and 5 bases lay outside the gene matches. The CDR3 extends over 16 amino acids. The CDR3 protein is CASSSNRGRNTGELFF. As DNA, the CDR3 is TGTGCCAGCTCATCCAACAGGGGGCGGAACACCGGGGAGCTGTTTTTT.

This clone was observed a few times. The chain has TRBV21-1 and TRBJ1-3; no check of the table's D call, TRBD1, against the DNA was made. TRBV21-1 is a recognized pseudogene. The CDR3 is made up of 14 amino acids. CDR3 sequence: CASSLQGDRNTIYF. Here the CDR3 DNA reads TGTGCCAGCAGCTTACAGGGGGACCGAAACACCATATATTTT.